This TCR beta chain was recovered during a study of shared clonotypes between healthy human individuals. Study background: Per donor, three plates held CD4 naive cells, three held CD4 memory, two held CD8 naive and one held CD8 memory. Study-level findings and limits: Some clonotypes were shared by all four sorted-subset donors, while others were not shared. The non-shared ones had lower generation probabilities than the shared ones. It was the few donors that limited the genetic and exposure-history diversity represented.

Germline V gene lookup returns CDR1 MDHEN and CDR2 SYDVKM. V was shortened by 5 bases and J by 3 bases, with 9 bases between the two germline ends. The CDR3 is 13 residues long. Concerning this clone itself: Its cognate antigen is unknown.

Researchers divided each subset's genomic DNA evenly across several immunoSEQ plates. Assay: immunoSEQ multiplex PCR; the TCRdb copy retains only in-frame clones and omits some. Of just over 2,000,000 clones detected, approximately 95% appear once; the ten largest clones hold 0.13%. The receptor was derived from a young man in good health. The gene calls are TRBV28 and TRBJ2-3; tentative D call: TRBD1 (5 bases). The sample comprised naive CD4+ T cells sorted from blood. Noted subset: CD45RA+ positively selected. The CDR3 loop is CASSDSGTDTQYF. The CDR3 region has the DNA TGTGCCAGCAGTGATTCAGGGACAGATACGCAGTATTTT.